Listed below are T cell receptor beta chains from one sample, sequenced in a study of shared clonotypes between healthy human individuals. The method was immunoSEQ multiplex PCR; TCRdb's version includes in-frame clones alone and lacks a portion of them. Of 450,000 or so clones in the sample, 70% to 80% were seen once. The sample taken for sequencing was PBMCs. These receptors were taken from a woman aged 40 to 50 in good health. Some clones in this sample may be carry-over from other donors' samples. Each CDR3 is given with its conserved first and last residue. The D gene is left open where the match is weak. The size of a clone is reported for some rows only, either as once, few or many, or as a class for expanded clones.

J gene	V gene	D gene	clone size	CDR3 protein	CDR3 DNA
TRBJ2-2	TRBV11-2	-	-	CASSLDMTPWYGELFF	TGTGCCAGCAGCTTAGATATGACTCCTTGGTATGGGGAGCTGTTTTTT
TRBJ1-4	TRBV5-1	-	-	CASRPSGVGEKLFF	TGCGCCAGCCGCCCGAGCGGGGTAGGGGAAAAACTGTTTTTT
TRBJ2-1	TRBV5-1	TRBD2	-	CASSPGGGRIYNEQFF	TGCGCCAGCAGCCCCGGCGGGGGACGGATATACAATGAGCAGTTCTTC
TRBJ1-1	TRBV21-1	-	-	CASSKVIEGTEAFF	TGTGCCAGCAGCAAAGTGATTGAGGGTACTGAAGCTTTCTTT
TRBJ2-7	TRBV30	-	-	CAWALRDPYEQYF	TGTGCCTGGGCCCTCAGGGATCCCTACGAGCAGTACTTC
TRBJ2-4	TRBV19	TRBD1	-	CASSILGQAGDIQYF	TGTGCCAGTAGTATCCTCGGACAGGCCGGAGACATTCAGTACTTC
TRBJ2-1	TRBV6-4	TRBD1	once	CASSETGFYNEQFF	TGTGCCAGCAGTGAGACAGGGTTCTACAATGAGCAGTTCTTC
TRBJ2-5	TRBV29-1	TRBD1	-	CSVEGTGGMRKTQYF	TGCAGCGTTGAAGGGACAGGGGGTATGAGAAAGACCCAGTACTTC
TRBJ2-7	TRBV10-3	-	once	CAISDSGGVKEQYF	TGTGCCATCAGCGATAGCGGCGGGGTGAAGGAGCAGTACTTC
TRBJ2-5	TRBV20-1	TRBD1	-	CSANRGETQYF	TGCAGTGCCAACAGGGGAGAGACCCAGTACTTC
TRBJ2-6	TRBV15	-	many	CATSREGTSSGANVLTF	TGTGCCACCAGCAGAGAGGGAACCAGCTCTGGGGCCAACGTCCTGACTTTC
TRBJ2-7	TRBV28	TRBD2	-	CASSPSGTSGPYYEQYF	TGTGCCAGCAGTCCCTCCGGGACTAGCGGTCCCTACTACGAGCAGTACTTC
TRBJ2-1	TRBV27	TRBD1	-	CASSSDRGIRYNEQFF	TGTGCCAGCAGTTCAGACAGGGGAATAAGATACAATGAGCAGTTCTTC
TRBJ2-5	TRBV18	-	-	CASSPPSEETQYF	TGTGCCAGCTCACCACCGAGCGAAGAGACCCAGTACTTC
TRBJ2-7	TRBV19	-	once	CASTPRERAYEQYF	TGTGCCAGTACCCCGAGGGAGAGGGCCTACGAGCAGTACTTC
TRBJ1-1	TRBV7-9	-	-	CASSLLGTEAFF	TGTGCCAGCAGCTTATTGGGAACTGAAGCTTTCTTT
TRBJ1-2	TRBV9	-	-	CASSKDLNFLADYGYTF	TGTGCCAGCAGCAAGGACCTAAACTTTCTTGCCGACTATGGCTACACCTTC
TRBJ1-2	TRBV5-6	TRBD1	-	CASSSLDREKNGYTF	TGTGCCAGCAGCTCCCTGGACAGGGAGAAAAATGGCTACACCTTC
TRBJ1-4	TRBV28	-	once	CASSFEDRNEKLFF	TGTGCCAGCAGTTTCGAGGACAGAAATGAAAAACTGTTTTTT
TRBJ2-7	TRBV11-2	TRBD2	few	CASSLAAGGTYEQYF	TGTGCCAGCAGCTTAGCGGCGGGAGGCACCTACGAGCAGTACTTC
TRBJ1-1	TRBV9	-	-	CASSVTTGNTEAFF	TGTGCCAGCAGCGTAACAACAGGTAACACTGAAGCTTTCTTT
TRBJ2-7	TRBV27	-	-	CASSLTRNSYEQYF	TGTGCCAGCAGTTTAACGCGAAACTCCTACGAGCAGTACTTC
TRBJ1-1	TRBV6-1	-	-	CASNGDNTEAFF	TGTGCCAGCAATGGGGACAACACTGAAGCTTTCTTT
TRBJ1-1	TRBV2	-	few	CASPRDLNTEAFF	TGTGCCAGCCCTAGAGACTTGAACACTGAAGCTTTCTTT
TRBJ2-1	TRBV4-3	TRBD2	-	CASSQDHAGVYNEQFF	TGCGCCAGCAGCCAAGATCACGCGGGGGTCTACAATGAGCAGTTCTTC